This T cell receptor (beta chain) was obtained from a study of response to subunit inactivated influenza vaccine (dated 2018 in TCRdb). Regarding the research as a whole: The study used deep quantitative T cell receptor repertoire profiling to track responses to a trivalent subunit inactivated influenza vaccine.

This clonotype was seen a few times. The antigen it binds to is not known. Per-base quality was not reported, and no clone a single base away is much larger than it. General study outcomes and caveats: According to the authors, only a limited number of new T cells may be recruited by each seasonal influenza vaccination.

The library was produced with RT-PCR. The reads were generated on an Illumina HiSeq 2500. TCRdb itself trimmed the public reads at Q25 with fastp, ran MiXCR and retained productive beta chains. Rows are unified per CDR3 protein, each entry keeping the most common DNA and genes. This sample gives around 790,000 distinct CDR3 sequences in total; approximately 21% of them show up just once. The top ten hold approximately 10% of the sample. The V and J ends are trimmed by 0 bases and 7 bases, leaving 12 bases between them. CDR1 is given as LGHNA and CDR2 as YNFKEQ, both from the germline V gene. The CDR3 sequence holds 14 residues, the cysteine and phenylalanine included. CDR3 DNA is the only sequence kept; it has 42 bases, read in frame from the first base.

This specimen consisted of PBMCs from blood, obtained 5 days after vaccination. This TCR came from a man aged 45-65 years who received an inactivated influenza vaccine. Donor details come from another sample of the same person, matched by shared clones. The rearrangement joined TRBV4-2 to TRBJ2-5, with the D gene not clear enough to name. DNA sequence: TGTGCCAGCAGCCAAGATAGTAAGGGAAGGACCCAGTACTTC. Translated, it reads CASSQDSKGRTQYF.